The 28 T cell receptor beta chains reported below all come from one sample, sequenced in a study of blood T cell repertoires in COVID-19. The assay was immunoSEQ multiplex PCR, and TCRdb's table has in-frame clones only and misses some. This repertoire shows over 150,000 clones, 83% found once; its top ten account for roughly an eighth. Sequencing was carried out using peripheral blood. All receptors derive from a woman aged 55-75 years with COVID-19, enrolled during active disease.

The gene calls are TRBV10-2 and TRBJ1-6; D is perhaps TRBD1 (6 bases). The CDR3 covers 17 residues. Germline V gives CDR1 WSHSY, CDR2 SAAADI. V shed 6 bases and J shed 3 bases, with 18 bases lying between them. The CDR3, as DNA: TGCGCCAGCAGGGGGGAACCAGGGGAACACTATAATTCACCCCTCCACTTT. Protein product: CASRGEPGEHYNSPLHF.

The V gene is TRBV13, the J gene TRBJ2-3; 9 bases align to TRBD1. V shed 2 bases, J shed 1 base, and the junction held 1 base outside the gene matches. CDR3 length equals 15 residues. CDR1 and CDR2 (germline): PRHDT, FYEKMQ (reference sequence). Written as DNA, the CDR3 is TGTGCCAGCAGCTTATGGACAGGGGGCACAGATACGCAGTATTTT. Its protein product is CASSLWTGGTDTQYF.

The sample holds a few counts of this clone. The chain uses TRBV6-5 and TRBJ1-3; D gene unclear. Trimming stripped 6 bases from V and 0 bases from J, with 12 bases between. The CDR3 is 15 amino acids. CDR1 and CDR2 from the germline V gene are MNHEY and SVGAGI. The CDR3, as DNA: TGTGCCAGCAGATCTAGGCAGACCTCTGGAAACACCATATATTTT. It specifies CASRSRQTSGNTIYF.

The rearrangement joins TRBV10-3 to TRBJ1-5; no definite D call. In germline, CDR1 is ENHRY, CDR2 SYGVKD. This CDR3 contains 12 residues. V was clipped by 2 bases and J by 7 bases, with 6 bases between them. For the CDR3, the DNA is TGTGCCATCAGTGAGCAGGAACAGCCCCAGCATTTT. Translated: CAISEQEQPQHF.

This clone has only a few counts. This chain joins TRBV6-5 and TRBJ1-6; 7 positions match TRBD1. Germline loops: CDR1 MNHEY, CDR2 SVGAGI. The CDR3 contains 14 residues. J lost 7 bases, V lost 6 bases, and 6 bases had no gene match. As DNA, the CDR3 is TGTGCCAGCAGAGCAGGGGGGCAGAATTCACCCCTCCACTTT. It encodes CASRAGGQNSPLHF.

J is TRBJ2-7 and V is TRBV5-1; weak D call: TRBD1 (6 bases). CDR3 size: 13 residues. CDR1 and CDR2 from the germline V gene are SGHRS and YFSETQ. V was clipped by 0 bases and J by 11 bases, with 15 bases between them. The CDR3 region has the DNA TGCGCCAGCAGCTTGGTCGTAGGACAGTTGAAGTACTTC. Its protein product is CASSLVVGQLKYF.

The chain recombines TRBV5-4 with TRBJ2-2, with 9 bases lining up with TRBD1. CDR1 and CDR2 from the germline V gene are SGHNT and YYREEE (reference sequence). This CDR3 spans 15 amino acids. V was clipped by 3 bases and J by 7 bases; unmatched bases: 7. CDR3 region: CASSSGDRDFGELFF. CDR3 bases: TGTGCCAGCAGCTCAGGGGACAGGGACTTCGGGGAGCTGTTTTTT. The complete variable domain, with remaining parts taken from reference TRBV5-4 and TRBJ2-2, reads ETGVTQSPTHLIKTRGQQVTLRCSSQSGHNTVSWYQQALGQGPQFIFQYYREEENGRGNFPPRFSGLQFPNYSSELNVNALELDDSALYLCASSSGDRDFGELFFGEGSRLTVL.

The CDR3 nucleotides are TGTGCCAGCATTCCCGGGGGGGCAGAGACCCAGTACTTC. Amino acids: CASIPGGAETQYF. This sequence joins TRBV12-3 or TRBV12-4 and TRBJ2-5, with 8 bases identical to TRBD2. This CDR3 is 13 amino acids long. V lost 7 bases, J lost 4 bases, and 5 bases stayed unmatched.

The rearrangement uses TRBV4-1 and TRBJ1-3, with 9 bases identical to TRBD1. Germline lookup yields CDR1 MGHRA and CDR2 YSYEKL. The junction had 15 bases not matched to a gene; V was cut back by 0 bases and J by 0 bases. The CDR3 sequence is 21 residues long. The CDR3 here is CASSQESGQGQIPSSGNTIYF. The CDR3 nucleotides read TGCGCCAGCAGCCAAGAATCGGGACAGGGACAAATCCCCAGCTCTGGAAACACCATATATTTT.

This chain's CDR3 is CASSADGGAQETQYF. Written as DNA, the CDR3 is TGTGCCAGCAGCGCAGACGGAGGGGCCCAAGAGACCCAGTACTTC. The gene calls are TRBV5-4 and TRBJ2-5; the D gene is possibly TRBD2 (6 bases). The ends were cut back, 4 bases at V and 1 base at J, with 14 bases in the middle. The CDR3 extends over 15 amino acids. The germline gives CDR1 SGHNT, CDR2 YYREEE (reference sequence).

The table lists this clone with a count of one. V is TRBV24-1 and J is TRBJ1-1; 7 bases match TRBD1. The CDR3 totals 16 residues. CDR1 is KGHDR, CDR2 SFDVKD, per germline. Trimming at V came to 1 base and at J to 1 base, leaving 5 bases not matched to a gene. In nucleotides, the CDR3 is TGTGCCACCAGTGATTTTTATGGGACAGCGAACACTGAAGCTTTCTTT. Translated: CATSDFYGTANTEAFF.

J is TRBJ1-2 and V is TRBV2; 8 bases are shared with TRBD1. J was trimmed by 8 bases and V by 6 bases; bases with no gene match: 8. The CDR3 totals 13 residues. Germline CDR1 SNHLY, CDR2 FYNNEI. The chain's CDR3 is CASREDRAGGYTF. As DNA, the CDR3 is TGTGCCAGCAGGGAGGACAGGGCGGGGGGCTACACCTTC.

The chain recombines TRBV6-1 with TRBJ2-3; 14 nucleotides align to TRBD2. Germline V lookup: CDR1 MNHNS, CDR2 SASEGT. The CDR3 has 18 amino acids. The J segment lost 2 bases and the V segment lost 7 bases, leaving 11 bases of the junction unmatched. CDR3 protein: CASTKAWTSGGPTDTQYF. The CDR3 DNA reads as TGTGCCAGCACTAAAGCATGGACTAGCGGGGGGCCCACAGATACGCAGTATTTT.

This chain links TRBV5-8 with TRBJ1-1, with TRBD1 identical over 7 bases. V was clipped by 5 bases and J by 5 bases; unmatched bases: 6. The CDR3 consists of 13 residues. The V gene's germline CDR1 is SGHTS and CDR2 YDEGEE. The CDR3 region has the DNA TGTGCCAGCAGAAGGAACAGGGGTACTGAAGCTTTCTTT. It codes for CASRRNRGTEAFF. Full variable domain (outside the CDR3, taken from reference TRBV5-8 and TRBJ1-1): EAGVTQSPTHLIKTRGQQATLRCSPISGHTSVYWYQQALGLGLQFLLWYDEGEERNRGNFPPRFSGRQFPNYSSELNVNALELEDSALYLCASRRNRGTEAFFGQGTRLTVV.

The rearrangement uses TRBV19 and TRBJ1-3; perhaps TRBD1 as D (6 bases). The CDR3 runs 14 residues. Germline CDR1 LNHDA, CDR2 SQIVND (reference sequence). V lost 4 bases and J 1 base, leaving 8 bases between the germline ends. This CDR3 reads CASSSRGSGNTIYF. CDR3 coding DNA: TGTGCCAGTAGTAGCAGGGGTTCTGGAAACACCATATATTTT.

The V call is TRBV3-1 (or the pseudogene TRBV3-2), the J call TRBJ1-1; the D is unclear. The CDR3 extends over 13 amino acids. Trimming left V 1 base short and J 10 bases short, with 13 bases between. The V gene's germline CDR1 is LGHDT and CDR2 YNNKEL (reference sequence). CDR3 residues: CASSQGAVGVAFF. CDR3 coding DNA: TGTGCCAGCAGCCAAGGGGCCGTGGGTGTAGCTTTCTTT.

This clone was seen just once. The rearrangement uses TRBV7-3 and TRBJ2-1, with a tentative D call TRBD1 (6 bases). This CDR3 spans 15 amino acids. V dropped 6 bases and J dropped 2 bases, with 14 bases sitting between them. Per the germline V gene, CDR1 is SGHTA and CDR2 is FQGTGA. CDR3 in amino acids: CASSPGHTTYNEQFF. The CDR3 coding sequence is TGTGCCAGCAGTCCGGGACATACAACCTACAATGAGCAGTTCTTC.

This chain joins TRBV18 and TRBJ2-3; TRBD1 matches at 8 bases. V gave up 6 bases and J gave up 6 bases; unmatched junction bases: 11. CDR3 length: 15 residues. Germline V CDR1 and CDR2: KGHSH, LQKENI. CDR3 sequence reads: CASSEGTGTSDTQYF. The CDR3 DNA follows: TGTGCCAGCTCGGAGGGGACAGGTACCTCCGATACGCAGTATTTT.

Many counts were recorded for this clone. The V and J genes are TRBV7-6 and TRBJ1-6; TRBD1 might be the D (5 bases). Germline V gene data show CDR1 as SGHVS and CDR2 as FNYEAQ. The CDR3 consists of 15 residues. V was clipped by 5 bases and J by 7 bases, with 15 bases between them. The CDR3 protein is CASSHDSHENSPLHF. In DNA, the CDR3 is TGTGCCAGCAGCCATGACAGCCATGAGAATTCACCCCTCCACTTT.

In this sample, this clone turned up a few times. V is TRBV5-5 and J is TRBJ1-1; possibly TRBD1 for D (6 bases). The CDR3 loop spans 16 amino acids. CDR1 SGHKS and CDR2 YYEKEE come from the germline V gene (reference sequence). V was cut by 1 base and J by 4 bases, with 17 bases left in between. The CDR3 nucleotides are TGTGCCAGCAGCTTGATAGGGGGTCTGAGGGGCACTGAAGCTTTCTTT. This translates into CASSLIGGLRGTEAFF.

The sample holds one count of this clone. The chain links TRBV5-1 to TRBJ2-1; 7 bases align to TRBD2. This CDR3 has 15 amino acids. The V gene end was trimmed by 4 bases and the J gene end by 0 bases; junction bases not matched to a gene: 4. Looked up from germline, CDR1 is SGHRS and CDR2 is YFSETQ. In DNA, the CDR3 is TGCGCCAGCAGCCAATCTAGCGGCTCCTACAATGAGCAGTTCTTC. Its translation is CASSQSSGSYNEQFF.

The CDR3 nucleotides read TGTGCCAGCAGGGACTGGAACGGGGTCTACAATGAGCAGTTCTTC. Its translation: CASRDWNGVYNEQFF. The chain links TRBV2 to TRBJ2-1, with D maybe TRBD2 (5 bases). Between the trimmed V and J ends, which lost 6 bases and 3 bases, there was a span of 15 bases. This CDR3 has 15 amino acids. Per germline, CDR1 SNHLY and CDR2 FYNNEI. Looking up the rest from reference TRBV2 and TRBJ2-1 gives the full variable domain: EPEVTQTPSHQVTQMGQEVILRCVPISNHLYFYWYRQILGQKVEFLVSFYNNEISEKSEIFDDQFSVERPDGSNFTLKIRSTKLEDSAMYFCASRDWNGVYNEQFFGPGTRLTVL.

This clone was counted a single time. The J gene is TRBJ1-6, the V gene TRBV10-2; TRBD1 is a possible D gene (5 bases). With 3 bases removed from V and 6 bases from J, the gap between germline ends came to 18 bases. Per the germline V gene, CDR1 is WSHSY and CDR2 is SAAADI. This CDR3 contains 17 residues. CDR3 sequence: CASSDSHGGARNSPLHF. CDR3 bases: TGCGCCAGCAGTGACTCCCACGGAGGGGCACGTAATTCACCCCTCCACTTT.

Only a few counts were recorded for this clone. Distinct nucleotide sequences in the sample also encode this CDR3. The chain joins TRBV5-1 to TRBJ1-3; 7 bases map to TRBD1. The CDR3 runs to 15 residues. Trimming removed 0 bases from V and 4 bases from J; junction bases left unmatched: 4. Germline CDR1 reads SGHRS; CDR2 reads YFSETQ. The CDR3 loop is CASSLGQGPGNTIYF. CDR3 sequence (DNA): TGCGCCAGCAGCTTGGGACAGGGTCCCGGAAACACCATATATTTT.

The chain carries TRBV7-6 and TRBJ1-5, with 11 bases identical to TRBD1. The CDR3 length is 16 residues. Germline CDR1 SGHVS, CDR2 FNYEAQ. V was pared by 6 bases and J by 1 base, with 5 bases of the junction left unmatched. The CDR3 is CASSNGQGASNQPQHF. CDR3 bases: TGTGCCAGCAGTAACGGACAGGGGGCAAGCAATCAGCCCCAGCATTTT.

The V and J genes are TRBV5-4 and TRBJ1-1; D remains unclear. The CDR3 spans 14 residues. Germline V gene lookup returns CDR1 SGHNT and CDR2 YYREEE (reference sequence). Trimming took 0 bases from V and 5 from J, leaving 11 bases between them. Here the CDR3 reads CASSLDWSNTEAFF. The DNA of the CDR3 is TGTGCCAGCAGCTTGGACTGGTCGAATACTGAAGCTTTCTTT.

V usage is TRBV5-1 and J usage is TRBJ2-5; D perhaps matches TRBD2 (7 bases). Trimming took 3 bases from V and 5 from J, leaving 14 bases between them. CDR1 is SGHRS, CDR2 YFSETQ, per germline. This CDR3 has 14 residues. The CDR3 loop reads CASSSGGRYETQYF. CDR3 nucleotide sequence: TGCGCCAGCAGCTCCGGGGGGCGCTATGAGACCCAGTACTTC.

This clone was seen only once. The chain uses TRBV12-3 or TRBV12-4 and TRBJ1-2; D is possibly TRBD1 (5 bases). With 5 bases removed from V and 8 bases from J, the gap between germline ends came to 15 bases. This CDR3 comprises 13 residues. The CDR3 DNA sequence: TGTGCCAGCAGTCCAGGAGGGGTAGGCGGCTACACCTTC. Its translation: CASSPGGVGGYTF.